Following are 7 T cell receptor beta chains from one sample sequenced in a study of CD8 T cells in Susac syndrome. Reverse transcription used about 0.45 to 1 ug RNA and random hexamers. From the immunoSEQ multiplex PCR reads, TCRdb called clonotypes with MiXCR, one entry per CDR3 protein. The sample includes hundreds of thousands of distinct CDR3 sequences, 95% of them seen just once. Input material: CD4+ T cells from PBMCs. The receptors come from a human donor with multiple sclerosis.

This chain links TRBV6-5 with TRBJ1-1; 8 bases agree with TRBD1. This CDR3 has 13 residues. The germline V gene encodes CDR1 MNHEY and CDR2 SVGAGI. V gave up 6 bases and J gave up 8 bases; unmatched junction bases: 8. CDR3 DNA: TGTGCCAGCAGGCACAGGGGGATGGGAGAAGCTTTCTTT. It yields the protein CASRHRGMGEAFF.

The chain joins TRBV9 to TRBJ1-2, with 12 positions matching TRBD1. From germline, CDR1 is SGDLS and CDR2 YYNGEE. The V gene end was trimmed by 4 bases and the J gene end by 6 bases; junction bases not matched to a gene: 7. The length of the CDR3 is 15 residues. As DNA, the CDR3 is TGTGCCAGCAGCTTGGGACAGGGGGCGGTCAATGGCTACACCTTC. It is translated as CASSLGQGAVNGYTF.

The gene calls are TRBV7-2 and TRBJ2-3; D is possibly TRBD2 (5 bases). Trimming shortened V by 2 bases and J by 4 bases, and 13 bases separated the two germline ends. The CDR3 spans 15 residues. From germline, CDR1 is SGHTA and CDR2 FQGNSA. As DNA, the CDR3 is TGTGCCAGCAGCTTAAGAGGGCAGAGGGCAGATACGCAGTATTTT. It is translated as CASSLRGQRADTQYF.

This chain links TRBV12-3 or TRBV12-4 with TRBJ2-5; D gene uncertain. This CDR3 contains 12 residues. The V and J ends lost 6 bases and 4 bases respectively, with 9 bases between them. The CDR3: CASRSVVETQYF. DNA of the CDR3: TGTGCCAGCAGATCGGTCGTAGAGACCCAGTACTTC.

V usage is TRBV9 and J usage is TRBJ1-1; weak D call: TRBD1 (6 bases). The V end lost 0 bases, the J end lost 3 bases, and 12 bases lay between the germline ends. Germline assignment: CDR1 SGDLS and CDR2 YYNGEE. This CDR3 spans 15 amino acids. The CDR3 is CASSVGAGEDTEAFF. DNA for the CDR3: TGTGCCAGCAGCGTAGGGGCAGGGGAGGACACTGAAGCTTTCTTT. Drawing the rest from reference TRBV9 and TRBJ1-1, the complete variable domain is DSGVTQTPKHLITATGQRVTLRCSPRSGDLSVYWYQQSLDQGLQFLIQYYNGEERAKGNILERFSAQQFPDLHSELNLSSLELGDSALYFCASSVGAGEDTEAFFGQGTRLTVV.

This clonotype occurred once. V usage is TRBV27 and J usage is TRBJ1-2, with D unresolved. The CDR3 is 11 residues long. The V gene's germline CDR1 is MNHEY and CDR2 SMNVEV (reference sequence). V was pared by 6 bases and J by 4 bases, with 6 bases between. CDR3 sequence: CASRGAYGYTF. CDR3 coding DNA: TGTGCCAGCAGGGGTGCCTATGGCTACACCTTC.

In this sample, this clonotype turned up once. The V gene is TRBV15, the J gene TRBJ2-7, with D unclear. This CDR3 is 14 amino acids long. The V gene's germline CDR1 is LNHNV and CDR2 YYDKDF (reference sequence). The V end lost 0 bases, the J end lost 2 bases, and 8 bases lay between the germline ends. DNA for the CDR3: TGTGCCACCAGCAGAGATCCAACTACCTACGAGCAGTACTTC. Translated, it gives CATSRDPTTYEQYF.